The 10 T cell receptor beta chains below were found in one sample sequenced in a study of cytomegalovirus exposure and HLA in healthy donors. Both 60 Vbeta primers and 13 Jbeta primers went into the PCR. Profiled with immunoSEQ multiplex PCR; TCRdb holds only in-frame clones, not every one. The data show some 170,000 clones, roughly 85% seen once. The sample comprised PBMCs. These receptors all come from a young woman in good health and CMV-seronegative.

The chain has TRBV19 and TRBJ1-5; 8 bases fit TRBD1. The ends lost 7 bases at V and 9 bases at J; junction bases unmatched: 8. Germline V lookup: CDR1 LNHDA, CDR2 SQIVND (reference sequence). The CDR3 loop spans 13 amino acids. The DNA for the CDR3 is TGTGCCAGTAACACCGGGACAGGCGGGCCCCAGCATTTT. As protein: CASNTGTGGPQHF.

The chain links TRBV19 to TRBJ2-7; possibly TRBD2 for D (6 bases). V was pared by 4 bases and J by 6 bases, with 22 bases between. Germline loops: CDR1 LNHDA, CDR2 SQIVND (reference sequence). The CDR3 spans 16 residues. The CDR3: CASSRWGVTVPGEQYF. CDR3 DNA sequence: TGTGCCAGTAGTAGGTGGGGGGTCACGGTGCCTGGCGAGCAGTACTTC.

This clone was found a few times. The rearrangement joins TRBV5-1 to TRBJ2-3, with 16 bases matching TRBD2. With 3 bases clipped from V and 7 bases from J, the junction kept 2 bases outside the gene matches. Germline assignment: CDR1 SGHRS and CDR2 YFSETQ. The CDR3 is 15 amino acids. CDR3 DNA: TGCGCCAGCAGCTCGGGACTAGCGGGAGGGTATACGCAGTATTTT. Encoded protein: CASSSGLAGGYTQYF.

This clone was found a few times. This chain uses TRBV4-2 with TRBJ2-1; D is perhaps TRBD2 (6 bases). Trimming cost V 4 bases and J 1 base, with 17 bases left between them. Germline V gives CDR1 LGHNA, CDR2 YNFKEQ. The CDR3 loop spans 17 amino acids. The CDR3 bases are TGTGCCAGCAGCCCAGCACGGAGGACTATTTCCTACAATGAGCAGTTCTTC. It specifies CASSPARRTISYNEQFF.

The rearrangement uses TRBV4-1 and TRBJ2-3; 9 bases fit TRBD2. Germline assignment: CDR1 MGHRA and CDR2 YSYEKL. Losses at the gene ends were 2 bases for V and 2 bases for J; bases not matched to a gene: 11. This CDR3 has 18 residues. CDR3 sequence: CASSQKRGSGRTTDTQYF. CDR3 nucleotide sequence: TGCGCCAGCAGCCAAAAAAGAGGTAGCGGGAGAACCACAGATACGCAGTATTTT.

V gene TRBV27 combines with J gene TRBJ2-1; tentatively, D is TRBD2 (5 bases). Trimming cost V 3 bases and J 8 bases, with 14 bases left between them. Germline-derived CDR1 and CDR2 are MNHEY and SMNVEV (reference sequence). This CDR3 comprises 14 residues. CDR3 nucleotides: TGTGCCAGCAGTTTGGGGTCCTCCGGGGATGAGCAGTTCTTC. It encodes CASSLGSSGDEQFF.

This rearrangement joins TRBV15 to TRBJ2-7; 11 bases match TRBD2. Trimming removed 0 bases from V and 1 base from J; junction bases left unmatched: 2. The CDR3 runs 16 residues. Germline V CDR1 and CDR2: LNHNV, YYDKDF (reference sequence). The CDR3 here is CATSRELAGASYEQYF. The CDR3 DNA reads TGTGCCACCAGCAGAGAACTAGCGGGAGCTTCCTACGAGCAGTACTTC.

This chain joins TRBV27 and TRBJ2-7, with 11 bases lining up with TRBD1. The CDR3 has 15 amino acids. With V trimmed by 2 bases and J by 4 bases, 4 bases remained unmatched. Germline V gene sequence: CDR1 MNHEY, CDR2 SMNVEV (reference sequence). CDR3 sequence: CASSLLGQGVYEQYF. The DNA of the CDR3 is TGTGCCAGCAGTTTACTGGGACAGGGGGTTTACGAGCAGTACTTC.

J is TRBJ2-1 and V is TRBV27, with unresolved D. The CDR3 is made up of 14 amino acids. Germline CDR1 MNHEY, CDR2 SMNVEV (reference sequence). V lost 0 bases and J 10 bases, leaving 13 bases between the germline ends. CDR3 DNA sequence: TGTGCCAGCAGTTTATCGTATGCGGCAGCCGAGCAGTTCTTC. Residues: CASSLSYAAAEQFF.

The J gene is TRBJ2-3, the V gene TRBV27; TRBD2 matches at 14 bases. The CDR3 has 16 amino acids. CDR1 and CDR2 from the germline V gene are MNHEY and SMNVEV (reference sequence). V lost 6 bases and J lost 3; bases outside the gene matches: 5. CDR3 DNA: TGTGCCAGCAGAAAAGGGACTAGCGGGAGTACAGATACGCAGTATTTT. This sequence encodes CASRKGTSGSTDTQYF.